Here is one T cell receptor beta chain with its context. As yet, its antigen is unknown. The CDR3 runs 15 residues. CDR1 and CDR2 (germline): SGHRS, YFSETQ. V trimming: 1 base; J trimming: 3 bases; junction bases outside the gene matches: 3. These data originate in a study of cytotoxic CD8 clonotypes in ibrutinib-treated CLL. Study at large: Across samples, productive templates numbered over 200,000 and productive rearrangements reached about 98,000 on average. The study, taken as a whole, reports: The clonality rise at ibrutinib response reflected private clonotype expansion.

The planned depth of sequencing spanned 1 in 200,000 to 1 in 1 million T cells. Here immunoSEQ multiplex PCR was the method, and the copy in TCRdb shows in-frame clones only, minus some. The sample holds roughly 18,000 clones, 81% seen once. This sequence joins TRBV5-1 and TRBJ2-1; 8 bases are shared with TRBD1. The specimen was PBMCs, collected before ibrutinib treatment. This sequence was found in a human donor with chronic lymphocytic leukemia. CDR3 loop: CASSLTGGNYNEQFF. The CDR3 DNA is TGCGCCAGCAGCTTGACAGGGGGTAACTACAATGAGCAGTTCTTC.